This T cell receptor (beta chain) came from a study of control samples from healthy donors and cancer patients. This CDR3 contains 13 residues. Germline V gene sequence: CDR1 MNHEY, CDR2 SMNVEV (reference sequence). The germline V and J ends were trimmed by 1 base and 7 bases, with 8 bases remaining between them. This clone has just one count. This CDR3 is also generated by other DNA sequences in the sample. TCRdb's copy holds only in-frame clones and misses some; the assay was immunoSEQ multiplex PCR. The table has some 410,000 clones, 90% seen once. This TCR was sampled from a man aged 40-49 years with head and neck cancer. This chain uses TRBV27 with TRBJ1-5, with a possible D match to TRBD1 (5 bases). Sequenced input: PBMCs. The chain's CDR3 is CASSLWGGQPQHF. The CDR3 DNA reads as TGTGCCAGCAGTTTATGGGGGGGACAGCCCCAGCATTTT.